The 32 T cell receptor beta chains below were found in one sample sequenced in a study of T-cell memory formation after mild COVID-19. TCRdb itself ran the 5' RACE reads through MiXCR, one entry per CDR3 protein. The sample yields about 450,000 distinct CDR3 sequences, around 22% seen once. Sequencing input: PBMCs or a T cell subset sorted from them (not recorded which). These receptors came from an adult woman who had mild COVID-19 (a few samples of this study predate the infection). Cell type and time point are not known.

V usage is TRBV5-1 and J usage is TRBJ2-2; 8 bases align to TRBD2. The CDR3 length is 16 residues. Germline V gene lookup returns CDR1 SGHRS and CDR2 YFSETQ. The junction had 5 bases not matched to a gene; V was cut back by 0 bases and J by 4 bases. CDR3 DNA: TGCGCCAGCAGCTTGGCCGGGACTAGGGGCACCGGGGAGCTGTTTTTT. It specifies CASSLAGTRGTGELFF.

There are a few counts of this clonotype. The chain couples TRBV7-8 to TRBJ2-5; weak D call: TRBD2 (6 bases). In germline, CDR1 is SGHVS, CDR2 FQNEAQ. The CDR3 is 16 amino acids. V was clipped by 6 bases and J by 0 bases, with 17 bases between them. The CDR3: CASSRGLQLYQETQYF. CDR3 DNA: TGTGCCAGCAGTAGGGGACTCCAATTGTACCAAGAGACCCAGTACTTC.

This rearrangement joins TRBV12-3 or TRBV12-4 to TRBJ1-2; D not resolved. CDR3 length: 14 amino acids. Deletions cut 2 bases from V and 7 bases from J, with 14 bases between. In DNA form, the CDR3 reads TGTGCCAGCAGTTTAACCCACAGCCCGTCTGGCTACACCTTC. Residues: CASSLTHSPSGYTF.

The V and J genes are TRBV24-1 and TRBJ2-7; 11 nucleotides line up with TRBD2. The CDR3 runs 15 residues. The V gene's germline CDR1 is KGHDR and CDR2 SFDVKD. The V gene end was trimmed by 4 bases and the J gene end by 6 bases; junction bases not matched to a gene: 7. The CDR3 here is CATSDNGLAGGEQYF. The CDR3 bases are TGTGCCACCAGTGACAATGGGCTAGCGGGAGGCGAGCAGTACTTC.

This CDR3 reads CSARMVVAVGTDTQYF. The CDR3 DNA follows: TGCAGTGCTAGAATGGTGGTTGCTGTCGGCACAGATACGCAGTATTTT. The chain carries TRBV20-1 and TRBJ2-3; D remains unclear. This CDR3 has 16 amino acids. Germline-derived CDR1 and CDR2 are DFQATT and SNEGSKA (reference sequence). The V and J ends lost 2 bases and 1 base respectively, with 16 bases between them.

A few counts support this clonotype. This sequence joins TRBV5-1 and TRBJ2-5; possibly TRBD1 for D (6 bases). Germline-derived CDR1 and CDR2 are SGHRS and YFSETQ. There are 15 residues in the CDR3. V lost 3 bases and J lost 4, with 16 bases in between. DNA of the CDR3: TGCGCCAGCAGCTCGGCGAACGCAGGGGTAGAGACCCAGTACTTC. Translating gives CASSSANAGVETQYF.

The chain combines TRBV30 with TRBJ2-7, with 8 bases that match TRBD1. The CDR3 has 15 amino acids. Trimming at V came to 2 bases and at J to 4 bases, leaving 10 bases not matched to a gene. Germline CDR1 and CDR2: GTSNPN and SVGIG (reference sequence). CDR3 in amino acids: CAWSRTRRDRYEQYF. In DNA form, the CDR3 reads TGTGCCTGGAGTCGCACTCGCCGGGACAGGTACGAGCAGTACTTC.

In DNA, the CDR3 is TGTGCCAGCAGTAACATGGAGGGGCTTGGGGAGACCCAGTACTTC. This gives the protein CASSNMEGLGETQYF. J is TRBJ2-5 and V is TRBV6-5; possibly TRBD2 for D (6 bases). Germline loops: CDR1 MNHEY, CDR2 SVGAGI. Trimming stripped 5 bases from V and 5 bases from J, with 18 bases between. The CDR3 covers 15 residues.

This clonotype has only a few counts. The chain links TRBV5-1 to TRBJ2-1, with TRBD2 matching 11 bases. This CDR3 is built from 17 residues. J lost 7 bases, V lost 0 bases, and 9 bases had no gene match. Germline CDR1 reads SGHRS; CDR2 reads YFSETQ. This CDR3 reads CASSLVRGLAASNEQFF. The CDR3 DNA is TGCGCCAGCAGCTTGGTCCGGGGACTAGCGGCCTCAAATGAGCAGTTCTTC.

This chain connects TRBV12-3 or TRBV12-4 to TRBJ2-5; weak D call: TRBD2 (6 bases). CDR3 size: 14 residues. V lost 3 bases and J 5 bases, leaving 13 bases between the germline ends. Here the CDR3 reads CASSFSSGEETQYF. Written as DNA, the CDR3 is TGTGCCAGCAGTTTTTCATCGGGGGAGGAGACCCAGTACTTC.

V usage is TRBV20-1 and J usage is TRBJ1-5; the D gene is possibly TRBD1 (5 bases). Germline V gene data show CDR1 as DFQATT and CDR2 as SNEGSKA (reference sequence). This CDR3 spans 14 amino acids. Between the trimmed V and J ends, which lost 2 bases and 4 bases, there was a span of 12 bases. The CDR3 region is CSARLGTVNQPQHF. The CDR3 DNA is TGCAGTGCTAGATTAGGGACCGTAAATCAGCCCCAGCATTTT.

This clonotype was seen a handful of times. J is TRBJ2-2 and V is TRBV7-9; D ambiguous. Germline V gives CDR1 SEHNR, CDR2 FQNEAQ (reference sequence). The CDR3 has 12 residues. Trimming left V 5 bases short and J 8 bases short, with 9 bases between. CDR3 in DNA: TGTGCCAGCAGCCCGCGGTTGGGGGAGCTGTTTTTT. Translated: CASSPRLGELFF.

The V and J genes are TRBV19 and TRBJ1-1; no clear D gene. The CDR3 extends over 11 amino acids. The germline CDR1 and CDR2 sequences are LNHDA and SQIVND (reference sequence). Trimming took 2 bases from V and 5 from J, leaving 3 bases between them. For the CDR3, the DNA is TGTGCCAGTAGTATATGGACTGAAGCTTTCTTT. This gives the protein CASSIWTEAFF.

CDR3 coding DNA: TGCAGTGCCCTAGGTGGGGTACACCGTGGGACCCAGTACTTC. It is translated as CSALGGVHRGTQYF. The chain is built from TRBV20-1 and TRBJ2-5; D is unclear. Trimming cost V 6 bases and J 7 bases, with 21 bases left between them. The CDR3 contains 14 residues. Per germline, CDR1 DFQATT and CDR2 SNEGSKA (reference sequence).

This clonotype turned up a few times. The J gene is TRBJ2-7, the V gene TRBV12-3 or TRBV12-4, with D hard to call. The CDR3 is 12 residues long. V lost 3 bases and J 9 bases, leaving 12 bases between the germline ends. This CDR3 reads CASSFPRRRQYF. In DNA, the CDR3 is TGTGCCAGCAGTTTTCCCCGCCGGCGGCAGTACTTC.

The chain is built from TRBV7-2 and TRBJ1-2; D remains unclear. Trimming removed 5 bases at V and 2 bases at J, with 12 bases between. This CDR3 is 14 amino acids long. From germline, CDR1 is SGHTA and CDR2 FQGNSA. The CDR3 here is CASSPRGGNYGYTF. DNA for the CDR3: TGTGCCAGCAGCCCCCGAGGAGGGAACTATGGCTACACCTTC.

This clonotype turned up a few times. The gene calls are TRBV20-1 and TRBJ2-7; 14 positions agree with TRBD2. The germline V gene has CDR1 DFQATT and CDR2 SNEGSKA (reference sequence). The CDR3 sequence is 16 residues long. The V and J ends lost 2 bases and 2 bases, in that order; junction bases with no gene match: 5. CDR3 region: CSARSGLAGVAYEQYF. The CDR3, as DNA: TGCAGTGCTAGATCGGGACTAGCGGGAGTCGCCTACGAGCAGTACTTC.

This clonotype was seen more than once but under ten times. The rearrangement uses TRBV20-1 and TRBJ1-4, with TRBD1 matching 8 bases. The CDR3 contains 14 residues. Trimming at V came to 5 bases and at J to 8 bases, leaving 10 bases not matched to a gene. Germline V CDR1 and CDR2: DFQATT, SNEGSKA (reference sequence). The chain's CDR3 is CSAPPAGGGEKLFF. DNA for the CDR3: TGCAGTGCTCCTCCGGCAGGGGGCGGCGAAAAACTGTTTTTT.

There are a few counts of this clonotype. The chain uses TRBV25-1 and TRBJ1-4; 7 bases are shared with TRBD1. This CDR3 comprises 15 residues. Looked up from germline, CDR1 is MGHDK and CDR2 is SYGVNS. V dropped 1 base and J dropped 7; count of bases not matched to a gene: 6. CDR3 amino acids: CASSEWRGPTEKLFF. The CDR3 bases are TGTGCCAGCAGTGAATGGAGGGGGCCAACTGAAAAACTGTTTTTT.

This clonotype was picked up a small number of times. The chain is built from TRBV7-8 and TRBJ1-1; maybe TRBD1 (5 bases). Germline V gene data show CDR1 as SGHVS and CDR2 as FQNEAQ. V lost 3 bases to trimming and J lost 2 bases, with 10 bases between them. The CDR3 has 14 residues. The CDR3 reads CASSLTEINTEAFF. CDR3 nucleotide sequence: TGTGCCAGCAGCTTGACAGAAATAAACACTGAAGCTTTCTTT.

This clonotype has only a few counts. This chain joins TRBV2 and TRBJ2-7, with D possibly TRBD1 on 6 matching bases. Germline V gene data show CDR1 as SNHLY and CDR2 as FYNNEI. The CDR3 sequence is 12 residues long. V dropped 3 bases and J dropped 9 bases, with 12 bases sitting between them. CDR3 nucleotide sequence: TGTGCCAGCAGTGAGGAAGTGACAGGGCAGTACTTC. Protein product: CASSEEVTGQYF.

This chain links TRBV25-1 with TRBJ2-7, with D unclear. This CDR3 region has 15 residues. Looked up from germline, CDR1 is MGHDK and CDR2 is SYGVNS. Trimming took off 3 bases at V and 4 bases at J, with 16 bases between the two ends. CDR3 residues: CASSDDPAVAYEQYF. Here the CDR3 DNA reads TGTGCCAGCAGTGATGATCCTGCAGTTGCGTACGAGCAGTACTTC.

In this sample, this clonotype turned up once. The chain combines TRBV20-1 with TRBJ2-6; D is tentatively TRBD1 or TRBD2 (7 bases each). The CDR3 spans 14 residues. V was cut by 7 bases and J by 2 bases, with 12 bases left in between. From germline, CDR1 is DFQATT and CDR2 SNEGSKA (reference sequence). CDR3 region: CSVQGGPGANVLTF. CDR3 coding DNA: TGCAGTGTTCAGGGGGGGCCTGGGGCCAACGTCCTGACTTTC.

Concerning this clonotype itself: This could be a read error, since a much larger clone is one nucleotide away. The V call is TRBV5-1, the J call TRBJ1-2, with 7 bases aligning to TRBD1. CDR1 is SGHRS and CDR2 is YFSETQ in the germline V gene. The CDR3 loop spans 15 amino acids. With 0 bases clipped from V and 4 bases from J, the junction kept 6 bases outside the gene matches. The chain's CDR3 is CASSLDRGGTYGYTF. The DNA of the CDR3 is TGCGCCAGCAGCTTGGACAGGGGTGGTACCTATGGCTACACCTTC.

This clonotype has only one observation. V usage is TRBV11-2 and J usage is TRBJ1-1; D is possibly TRBD1 (5 bases). The CDR3 has 15 residues. CDR1 is SGHAT and CDR2 is FQNNGV in the germline V gene. The germline V and J ends were trimmed by 1 base and 3 bases, with 12 bases remaining between them. CDR3 in DNA: TGTGCCAGCAGCTTAGCGGCGGGGGGGGACACTGAAGCTTTCTTT. This translates into CASSLAAGGDTEAFF.

The table lists this clonotype with a few counts. The V and J genes are TRBV20-1 and TRBJ2-7, with D possibly TRBD2 on 5 matching bases. Germline assignment: CDR1 DFQATT and CDR2 SNEGSKA (reference sequence). The CDR3 extends over 14 amino acids. The germline V and J ends were trimmed by 4 bases and 0 bases, with 13 bases remaining between them. The CDR3 sequence: CSAIGRVHSYEQYF. The CDR3 nucleotides read TGCAGTGCTATCGGGCGGGTCCACTCCTACGAGCAGTACTTC.

In its sample, this clonotype was seen a few times. The genes are TRBV5-6 and TRBJ1-1; maybe TRBD1 (6 bases). The CDR3 has 14 residues. V was trimmed by 4 bases and J by 1 base, leaving 11 bases between them. CDR1 SGHDT and CDR2 YYEEEE come from the germline V gene. The CDR3 sequence is CASSPGTRNTEAFF. The CDR3 DNA is TGTGCCAGCAGCCCTGGGACAAGGAACACTGAAGCTTTCTTT. The full variable domain, completed using reference TRBV5-6 and TRBJ1-1, is DAGVTQSPTHLIKTRGQQVTLRCSPKSGHDTVSWYQQALGQGPQFIFQYYEEEERQRGNFPDRFSGHQFPNYSSELNVNALLLGDSALYLCASSPGTRNTEAFFGQGTRLTVV.

The chain couples TRBV20-1 to TRBJ1-2; unclear D gene. There are 11 residues in the CDR3. V was shortened by 6 bases and J by 2 bases, with 7 bases between the two germline ends. In germline, CDR1 is DFQATT, CDR2 SNEGSKA (reference sequence). DNA for the CDR3: TGCAGTGCCCCGGGCAACTATGGCTACACCTTC. Protein product: CSAPGNYGYTF.

This chain uses TRBV5-4 with TRBJ1-6; a weak D match, TRBD1 (6 bases). The CDR3 covers 16 residues. V lost 3 bases and J 6 bases, leaving 16 bases between the germline ends. CDR1 is SGHNT and CDR2 is YYREEE in the germline V gene (reference sequence). As DNA, the CDR3 is TGTGCCAGCAGCTCGGCGGGGGGGGCCCTTAATTCACCCCTCCACTTT. This sequence encodes CASSSAGGALNSPLHF.

J is TRBJ1-3 and V is TRBV29-1, with no clear D. The germline gives CDR1 SQVTM, CDR2 ANQGSEA. The CDR3 is 14 amino acids. V was pared by 3 bases and J by 0 bases, with 9 bases between. The CDR3 spells CSVDSTGSGNTIYF. The CDR3 nucleotides read TGCAGCGTTGACTCCACGGGCTCTGGAAACACCATATATTTT.

The chain employs TRBV4-1 and TRBJ2-7; D is uncertain. V was clipped by 0 bases and J by 5 bases, with 17 bases between them. The CDR3 is 16 residues long. Germline loops: CDR1 MGHRA, CDR2 YSYEKL. The CDR3 DNA reads as TGCGCCAGCAGCCAAGAAAGGGTAGTGAGTGGCCACGAGCAGTACTTC. It yields the protein CASSQERVVSGHEQYF.

The chain has TRBV5-6 and TRBJ1-2, with D possibly TRBD1 on 5 matching bases. In germline, CDR1 is SGHDT, CDR2 YYEEEE. CDR3 length: 14 residues. V lost 1 base, J lost 4 bases, and 11 bases lay in between. The CDR3 DNA reads TGTGCCAGCAGCTTGTCCGCGACAGTCTATGGCTACACCTTC. It encodes CASSLSATVYGYTF.